Following are 8 T cell receptor beta chains from one sample sequenced in a study of blood T cells in healthy people across ages. Sample-barcoded 5' priming and a J-beta primer mix drove a second PCR of roughly 7 to 11 cycles. TCRdb reprocessed the 5' RACE reads with MiXCR, giving one entry per CDR3 protein. The sample has around 1.7 million distinct CDR3 sequences; roughly 30% are singletons. Sequenced: blood. These receptors were obtained from a woman under 40 in good health.

The chain employs TRBV18 and TRBJ1-2, with a tentative D call TRBD1 (6 bases). The CDR3 has 14 residues. Germline V lookup: CDR1 KGHSH, CDR2 LQKENI. V lost 3 bases and J lost 5, with 13 bases in between. DNA for the CDR3: TGTGCCAGCTCACCCGCAGGGGCGGCATATGGCTACACCTTC. This encodes CASSPAGAAYGYTF.

This clonotype has just a few counts. This may come from a read error, since a much larger clone is one base off. The chain couples TRBV7-2 to TRBJ2-4, with TRBD1 as a possible D gene (6 bases). CDR3 length: 13 residues. Germline CDR1 reads SGHTA; CDR2 reads FQGNSA. CDR3: CAGSLNRVNIQYF. CDR3 nucleotide sequence: TGTGCCGGCAGCTTGAACAGGGTAAACATTCAGTACTTC.

With respect to this clonotype: A much larger clone differs from this one at a single base, so this may be a read error. The chain has TRBV7-8 and TRBJ1-4, with a tentative D call TRBD1 (5 bases). The CDR3 has 15 amino acids. Per germline, CDR1 SGHVS and CDR2 FQNEAQ. This chain's CDR3 is CASSFSGATNKKLFF. The CDR3 region has the DNA TGTGCCAGCAGCTTTTCCGGGGCAACTAATAAAAAACTGTTTTTT.

There are many counts of this clonotype. DNA of the CDR3: TGTGCCAGCAGTTTCTCGGGGCTAGCCAAAAACATTCAGTACTTC. Amino acid sequence: CASSFSGLAKNIQYF. The rearrangement links TRBV12-3 or TRBV12-4 to TRBJ2-4; TRBD1 or TRBD2 may be the D gene (5 bases each). V was cut by 3 bases and J by 0 bases, with 9 bases left in between. The CDR3 contains 15 residues.

The V call is TRBV5-1, the J call TRBJ2-1, with D perhaps matching TRBD2 (6 bases). Per germline, CDR1 SGHRS and CDR2 YFSETQ. The length of the CDR3 is 14 residues. The V gene lost 7 bases and the J gene lost 3 bases, with 14 bases spanning the gap. CDR3 protein: CASRGTKDYNEQFF. In DNA form, the CDR3 reads TGCGCCAGCCGCGGGACGAAGGACTACAATGAGCAGTTCTTC.

This clonotype has just a few counts. The CDR3 sequence is CASSKSKTGETQYF. CDR3 DNA: TGTGCCAGCAGCAAAAGTAAGACTGGGGAGACCCAGTACTTC. The chain couples TRBV21-1 to TRBJ2-5. TRBV21-1 is a listed pseudogene. The CDR3 runs to 14 residues.

The chain recombines TRBV3-1 with TRBJ1-2, with D maybe TRBD1 (6 bases). Germline lookup yields CDR1 LGHDT and CDR2 YNNKEL (reference sequence). The CDR3 contains 14 residues. V gave up 4 bases and J gave up 2 bases, with 11 bases separating them. The CDR3 loop reads CASSRTQGNYGYTF. In DNA form, the CDR3 reads TGTGCCAGCAGCCGGACCCAGGGGAACTATGGCTACACCTTC.

This chain connects TRBV10-2 to TRBJ1-6; TRBD1 agrees at 8 bases. V lost 6 bases to trimming and J lost 10 bases; unmatched junction nucleotides: 5. Germline values: CDR1 WSHSY, CDR2 SAAADI. This CDR3 spans 13 amino acids. The CDR3 is CASSGQGDSPLHF. CDR3 sequence (DNA): TGCGCCAGCAGCGGACAGGGAGACTCACCCCTCCACTTT.